The T cell receptor beta chain under discussion was sequenced for a study of blood T cell repertoires in COVID-19. About the research overall: Acute and convalescent COVID-19 specimens originated in the United States, Italy and Spain. Nucleic acid was either cDNA or gDNA, and it came from T cells, B-cell-depleted T cells, or PBMCs.

Looked up from germline, CDR1 is KGHDR and CDR2 is SFDVKD. V lost 4 bases, J lost 0 bases, and 6 bases stayed unmatched. This CDR3 spans 18 amino acids. Authors' analysis steps: Estimates of nucleated cell counts were drawn from the amplification of reference gene primers. Assay: immunoSEQ multiplex PCR; the TCRdb copy retains only in-frame clones and omits some. From that table come the V and J calls and clone size; the DNA was used to work out D and trimming. The sample carries tens of thousands of clones, roughly 86% recorded once. The sample taken for sequencing was peripheral blood. V usage is TRBV24-1 and J usage is TRBJ2-3; 13 positions match TRBD2. The TCR comes from an elderly man with active or convalescent COVID-19. The CDR3 nucleotides are TGTGCCACCAGTGAACCGGGACTAGCGGGACCAAGCACAGATACGCAGTATTTT. It codes for CATSEPGLAGPSTDTQYF.